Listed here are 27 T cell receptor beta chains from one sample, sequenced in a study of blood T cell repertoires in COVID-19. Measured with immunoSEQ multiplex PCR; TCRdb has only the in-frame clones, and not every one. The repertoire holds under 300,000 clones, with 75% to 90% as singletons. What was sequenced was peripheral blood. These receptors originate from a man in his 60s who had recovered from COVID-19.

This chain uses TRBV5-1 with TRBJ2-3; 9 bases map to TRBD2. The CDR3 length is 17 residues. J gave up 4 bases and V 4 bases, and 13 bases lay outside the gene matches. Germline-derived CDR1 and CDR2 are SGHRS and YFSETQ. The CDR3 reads CASSVGPGLADADTQYF. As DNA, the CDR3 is TGCGCCAGCAGCGTTGGCCCGGGACTAGCAGACGCAGATACGCAGTATTTT.

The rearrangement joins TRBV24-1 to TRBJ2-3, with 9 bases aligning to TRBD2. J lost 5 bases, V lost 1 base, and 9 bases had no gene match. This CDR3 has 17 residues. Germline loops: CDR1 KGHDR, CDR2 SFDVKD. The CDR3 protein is CATSDLDVAGEIDTQYF. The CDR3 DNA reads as TGTGCCACCAGTGATTTAGATGTAGCGGGAGAAATAGATACGCAGTATTTT.

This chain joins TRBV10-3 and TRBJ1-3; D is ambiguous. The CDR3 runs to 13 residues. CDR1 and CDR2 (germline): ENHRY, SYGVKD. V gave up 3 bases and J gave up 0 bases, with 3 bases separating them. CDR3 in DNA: TGTGCCATCAGTGAACACTCTGGAAACACCATATATTTT. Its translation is CAISEHSGNTIYF.

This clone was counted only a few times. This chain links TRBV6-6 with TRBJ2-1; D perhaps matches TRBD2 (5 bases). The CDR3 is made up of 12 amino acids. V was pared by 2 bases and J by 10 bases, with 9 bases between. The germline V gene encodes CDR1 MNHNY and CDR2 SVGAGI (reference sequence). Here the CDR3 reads CASSYISGEQFF. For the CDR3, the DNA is TGTGCCAGCAGTTACATAAGCGGAGAGCAGTTCTTC.

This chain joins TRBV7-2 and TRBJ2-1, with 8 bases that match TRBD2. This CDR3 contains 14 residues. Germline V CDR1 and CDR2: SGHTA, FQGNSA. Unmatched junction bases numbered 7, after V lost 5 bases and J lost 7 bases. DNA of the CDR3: TGTGCCAGCAGCCCCTCCGGGACTAGAAATGAGCAGTTCTTC. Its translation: CASSPSGTRNEQFF.

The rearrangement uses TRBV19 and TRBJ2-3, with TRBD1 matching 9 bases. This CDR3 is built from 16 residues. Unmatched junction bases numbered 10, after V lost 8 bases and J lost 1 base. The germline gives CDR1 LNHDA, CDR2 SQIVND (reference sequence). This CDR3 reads CASRVTGGRGTDTQYF. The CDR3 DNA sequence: TGTGCCAGTCGAGTCACAGGGGGCAGGGGCACAGATACGCAGTATTTT. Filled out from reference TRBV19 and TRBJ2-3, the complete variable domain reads DGGITQSPKYLFRKEGQNVTLSCEQNLNHDAMYWYRQDPGQGLRLIYYSQIVNDFQKGDIAEGYSVSREKKESFPLTVTSAQKNPTAFYLCASRVTGGRGTDTQYFGPGTRLTVL.

CDR3 protein: CASSLLTGAAGNTIYF. In DNA, the CDR3 is TGTGCCAGTAGTCTGTTGACAGGGGCGGCTGGAAACACCATATATTTT. This sequence joins TRBV19 and TRBJ1-3; 8 bases are shared with TRBD1. V trimming: 5 bases; J trimming: 2 bases; junction bases outside the gene matches: 8. Germline CDR1 is LNHDA and CDR2 is SQIVND (reference sequence). The CDR3 has 16 residues.

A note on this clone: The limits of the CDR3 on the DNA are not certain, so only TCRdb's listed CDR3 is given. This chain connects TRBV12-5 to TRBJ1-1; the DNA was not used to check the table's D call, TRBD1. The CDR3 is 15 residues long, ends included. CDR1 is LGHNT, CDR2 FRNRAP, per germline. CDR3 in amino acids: CASGLVMGRNTEAFF.

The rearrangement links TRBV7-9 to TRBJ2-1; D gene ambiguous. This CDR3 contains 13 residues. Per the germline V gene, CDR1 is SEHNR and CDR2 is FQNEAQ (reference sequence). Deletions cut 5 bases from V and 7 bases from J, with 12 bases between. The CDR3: CASSATHGNEQFF. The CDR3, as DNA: TGTGCCAGCAGCGCCACCCACGGGAATGAGCAGTTCTTC.

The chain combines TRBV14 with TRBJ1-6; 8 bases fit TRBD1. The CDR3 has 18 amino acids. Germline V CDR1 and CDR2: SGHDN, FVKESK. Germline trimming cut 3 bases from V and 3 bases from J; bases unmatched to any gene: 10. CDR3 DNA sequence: TGTGCCAGCAGCCAGTTAACAGGGGGTATGGTCTATAATTCACCCCTCCACTTT. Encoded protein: CASSQLTGGMVYNSPLHF.

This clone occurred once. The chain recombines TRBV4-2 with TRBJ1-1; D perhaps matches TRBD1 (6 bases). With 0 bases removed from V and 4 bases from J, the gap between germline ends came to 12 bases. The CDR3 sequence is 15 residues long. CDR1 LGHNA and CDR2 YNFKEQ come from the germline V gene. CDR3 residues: CASSQDAGAGTEAFF. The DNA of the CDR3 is TGTGCCAGCAGCCAAGATGCAGGGGCCGGCACTGAAGCTTTCTTT.

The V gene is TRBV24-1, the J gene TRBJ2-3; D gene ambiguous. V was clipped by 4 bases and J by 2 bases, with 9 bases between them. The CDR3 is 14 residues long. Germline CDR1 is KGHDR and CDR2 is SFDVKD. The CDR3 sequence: CATSDVRYTDTQYF. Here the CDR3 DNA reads TGTGCCACCAGTGACGTCAGGTACACAGATACGCAGTATTTT.

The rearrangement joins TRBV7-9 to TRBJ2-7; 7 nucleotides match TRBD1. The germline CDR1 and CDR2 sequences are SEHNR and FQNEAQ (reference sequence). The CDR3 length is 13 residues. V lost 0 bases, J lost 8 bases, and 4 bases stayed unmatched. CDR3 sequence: CASSLAGQYQQYV. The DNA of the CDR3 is TGTGCCAGCAGCTTAGCGGGACAGTACCAGCAGTACGTC.

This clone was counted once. The CDR3, as DNA: TGTGCCAGCACCGGACAGGTTAACACCGGGGAGCTGTTTTTT. Translating it yields CASTGQVNTGELFF. The gene calls are TRBV6-5 and TRBJ2-2, with 7 positions matching TRBD1. V shed 7 bases and J 2 bases; nucleotides not matched to a gene: 4. The CDR3 runs 14 residues. Germline lookup yields CDR1 MNHEY and CDR2 SVGAGI.

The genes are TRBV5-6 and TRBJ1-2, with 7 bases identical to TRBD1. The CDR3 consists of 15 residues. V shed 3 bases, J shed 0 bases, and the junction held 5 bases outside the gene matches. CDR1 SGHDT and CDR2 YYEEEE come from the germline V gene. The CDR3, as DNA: TGTGCCAGCAGCTGGGGACAGACTGCTAACTATGGCTACACCTTC. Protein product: CASSWGQTANYGYTF.

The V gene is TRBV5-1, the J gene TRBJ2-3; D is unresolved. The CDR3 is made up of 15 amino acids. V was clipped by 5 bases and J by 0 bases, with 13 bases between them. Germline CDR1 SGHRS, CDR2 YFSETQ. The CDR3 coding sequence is TGCGCCAGCAGGCACACCTCCTCTAGCACAGATACGCAGTATTTT. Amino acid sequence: CASRHTSSSTDTQYF. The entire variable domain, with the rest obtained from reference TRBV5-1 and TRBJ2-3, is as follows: KAGVTQTPRYLIKTRGQQVTLSCSPISGHRSVSWYQQTPGQGLQFLFEYFSETQRNKGNFPGRFSGRQFSNSRSEMNVSTLELGDSALYLCASRHTSSSTDTQYFGPGTRLTVL.

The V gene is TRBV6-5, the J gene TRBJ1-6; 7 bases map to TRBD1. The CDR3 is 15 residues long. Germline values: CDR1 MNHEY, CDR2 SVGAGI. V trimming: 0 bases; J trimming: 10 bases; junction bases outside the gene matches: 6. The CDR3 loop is CASSYSDRRWSPLHF. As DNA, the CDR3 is TGTGCCAGCAGTTACTCGGACAGGAGGTGGTCACCCCTCCACTTT.

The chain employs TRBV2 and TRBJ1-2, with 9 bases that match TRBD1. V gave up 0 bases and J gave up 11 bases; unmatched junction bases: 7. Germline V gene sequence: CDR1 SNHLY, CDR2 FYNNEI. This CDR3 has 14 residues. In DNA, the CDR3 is TGTGCCAGCAGTGAAGCGGGGACAGGGATTAAGTACACCTTC. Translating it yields CASSEAGTGIKYTF.

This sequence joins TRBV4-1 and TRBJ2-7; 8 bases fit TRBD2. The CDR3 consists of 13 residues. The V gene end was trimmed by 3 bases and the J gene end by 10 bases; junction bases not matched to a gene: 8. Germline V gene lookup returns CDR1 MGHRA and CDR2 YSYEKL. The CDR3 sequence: CASSQEPGGKQYF. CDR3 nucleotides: TGCGCCAGCAGCCAGGAACCGGGAGGGAAACAGTACTTC.

The CDR3 DNA is TGTGCCAGCAGTTATTACAGGGGGCTCGTGGAGACCCAGTACTTC. It yields the protein CASSYYRGLVETQYF. The gene calls are TRBV6-5 and TRBJ2-5, with TRBD1 identical over 9 bases. Per the germline V gene, CDR1 is MNHEY and CDR2 is SVGAGI. With 3 bases clipped from V and 5 bases from J, the junction kept 7 bases outside the gene matches. The CDR3 consists of 15 residues.

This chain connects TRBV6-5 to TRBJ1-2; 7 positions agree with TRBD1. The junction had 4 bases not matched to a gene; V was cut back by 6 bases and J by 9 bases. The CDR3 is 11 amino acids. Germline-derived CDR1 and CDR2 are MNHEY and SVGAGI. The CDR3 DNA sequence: TGTGCCAGCAGGCGACAGGGAAGCTACACCTTC. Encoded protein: CASRRQGSYTF.

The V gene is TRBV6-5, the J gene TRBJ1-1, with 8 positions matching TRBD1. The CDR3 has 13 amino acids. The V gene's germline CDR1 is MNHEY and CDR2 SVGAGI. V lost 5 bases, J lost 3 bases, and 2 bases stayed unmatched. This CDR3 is CASSHRGDTEAFF. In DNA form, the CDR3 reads TGTGCCAGCAGTCACAGGGGGGACACTGAAGCTTTCTTT.

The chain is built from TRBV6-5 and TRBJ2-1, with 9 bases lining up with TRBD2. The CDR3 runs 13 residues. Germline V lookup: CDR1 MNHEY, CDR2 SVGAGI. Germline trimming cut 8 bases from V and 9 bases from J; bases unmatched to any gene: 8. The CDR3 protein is CASQRGAPREQFF. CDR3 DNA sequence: TGTGCCAGCCAGCGGGGGGCCCCTCGTGAGCAGTTCTTC.

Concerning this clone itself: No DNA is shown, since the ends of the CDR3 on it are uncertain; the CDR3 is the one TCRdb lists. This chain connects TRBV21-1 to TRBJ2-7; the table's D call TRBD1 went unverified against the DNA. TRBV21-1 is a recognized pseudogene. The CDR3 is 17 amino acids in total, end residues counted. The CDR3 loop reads CASSKDGVGQGAGEQYV.

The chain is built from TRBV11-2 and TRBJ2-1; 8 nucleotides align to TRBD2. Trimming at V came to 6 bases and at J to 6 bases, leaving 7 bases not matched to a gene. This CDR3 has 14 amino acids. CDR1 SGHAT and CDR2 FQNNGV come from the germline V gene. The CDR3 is CASRHIAGPNEQFF. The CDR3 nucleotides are TGTGCCAGCAGACATATAGCGGGGCCCAATGAGCAGTTCTTC.

CDR3 region: CASSQGWQGGRMSPLHF. The CDR3 coding sequence is TGTGCCAGCAGCCAGGGCTGGCAGGGAGGAAGGATGTCACCCCTCCACTTT. This chain connects TRBV3-1 (or the pseudogene TRBV3-2) to TRBJ1-6; D is perhaps TRBD1 (5 bases). The CDR3 loop spans 17 amino acids. Germline V gene lookup returns CDR1 LGHDT and CDR2 YNNKEL (reference sequence). V was pared by 3 bases and J by 10 bases, with 22 bases between.

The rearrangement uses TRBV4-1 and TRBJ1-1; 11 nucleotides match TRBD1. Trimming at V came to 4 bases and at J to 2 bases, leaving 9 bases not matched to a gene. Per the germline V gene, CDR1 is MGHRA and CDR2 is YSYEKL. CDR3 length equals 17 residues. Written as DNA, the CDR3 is TGCGCCAGCAGCCCAATCGGACAGGGGGCTAGAAACACTGAAGCTTTCTTT. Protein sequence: CASSPIGQGARNTEAFF.